The rows below give T cell receptor beta chains drawn from one sample of a study of blood T cell repertoires in COVID-19. Sequenced by immunoSEQ multiplex PCR; TCRdb stores in-frame clones only, minus some. The sample contains roughly 110,000 clones, approximately 85% of which appear only once. The sample was peripheral blood. The receptors stem from a woman in her sixties or seventies with COVID-19, enrolled during active disease. Each CDR3 is given with its conserved first and last residue. The D gene is left open where the match is weak. Clone size is given for some rows only: seen once, a few or many times, or a class if the clone is expanded.

v_gene	abundance	d_gene	j_gene	CDR3aa	CDR3nt
TRBV4-3	NA	TRBD2	TRBJ2-2	CASSQDFSGGTGELFF	TGCGCCAGCAGCCAAGATTTTAGCGGGGGAACCGGGGAGCTGTTTTTT
TRBV6-2/TRBV6-3	NA	TRBD2	TRBJ2-1	CASSSSPWPGGDNEQFF	TGTGCCAGCAGTTCCTCCCCCTGGCCGGGGGGGGACAATGAGCAGTTCTTC
TRBV4-3	NA	NA	TRBJ1-2	CASSHGGNEHGYTF	TGCGCCAGCAGCCATGGGGGGAATGAGCATGGCTACACCTTC
TRBV15	NA	NA	TRBJ1-1	CATSRGGRHHEAFF	TGTGCCACCAGCAGAGGGGGGCGGCATCATGAAGCTTTCTTT
TRBV15	NA	NA	TRBJ1-6	CATSRDNSRNSPLHF	TGTGCCACCAGCAGAGATAATAGCCGTAATTCACCCCTCCACTTT
TRBV28	NA	NA	TRBJ2-1	CACGWGPSSYNEQFF	TGTGCCTGCGGTTGGGGCCCGAGCTCCTACAATGAGCAGTTCTTC
TRBV6-5	NA	TRBD1	TRBJ1-1	CASSFVEGAGAAFF	TGTGCCAGCAGTTTCGTAGAGGGGGCCGGAGCAGCTTTCTTT
TRBV30	NA	NA	TRBJ2-7	CAWSVAIAEGEQYF	TGTGCCTGGAGTGTAGCGATAGCGGAGGGAGAGCAGTACTTC
TRBV18	NA	TRBD1	TRBJ2-5	CASSPSTGAGETQYF	TGTGCCAGCTCACCATCAACAGGGGCCGGGGAGACCCAGTACTTC
TRBV5-1	NA	TRBD1	TRBJ1-3	CASSLGPGQGMNTIYF	TGCGCCAGCAGCTTGGGCCCGGGACAGGGTATGAACACCATATATTTT
TRBV3-1/TRBV3-2	NA	NA	TRBJ2-7	CASSQDVVRSYEQYF	TGTGCCAGCAGCCAAGATGTTGTCAGATCCTACGAGCAGTACTTC
TRBV11-2	NA	TRBD1	TRBJ2-7	CASGHGDSQNSYEQYF	TGTGCCAGCGGACACGGGGACAGCCAAAACTCCTACGAGCAGTACTTC
TRBV6-1	NA	TRBD1	TRBJ2-4	CASSDRGPNIQYF	TGTGCCAGCAGTGACAGGGGGCCAAACATTCAGTACTTC
TRBV7-9	few	NA	TRBJ1-5	CASSLRTTGNSNQPQHF	TGTGCCAGCAGCTTAAGGACTACGGGGAATAGCAATCAGCCCCAGCATTTT
TRBV11-2	NA	NA	TRBJ2-3	CASSLATTGNTDTQYF	TGTGCCAGCAGCTTAGCCACGACAGGAAACACAGATACGCAGTATTTT
TRBV2	NA	TRBD2	TRBJ2-1	CASIIAGGPYEQFF	TGTGCCAGCATCATAGCGGGGGGGCCGTATGAGCAGTTCTTC
TRBV18	NA	NA	TRBJ1-2	CASANRAQANYGYTF	TGTGCCAGCGCAAACAGGGCCCAAGCTAACTATGGCTACACCTTC
TRBV7-3	NA	NA	TRBJ2-3	CASSLLVGAGTDTQYF	TGTGCCAGCAGCTTACTTGTGGGGGCTGGGACAGATACGCAGTATTTT
TRBV7-8	NA	NA	TRBJ1-5	CASSLAYFLSSNQPQHF	TGTGCCAGCAGCTTAGCGTATTTTCTATCAAGCAATCAGCCCCAGCATTTT
TRBV7-8	once	NA	TRBJ2-7	CASSLQTHGEQYF	TGTGCCAGCAGCTTACAAACCCACGGGGAGCAGTACTTC
TRBV6-5	NA	NA	TRBJ2-1	CASIKTTNGEQFF	TGTGCCAGCATCAAAACTACTAACGGTGAGCAGTTCTTC
TRBV3-1/TRBV3-2	NA	NA	TRBJ1-2	CASSQGRYRVERNGYTF	TGTGCCAGCAGCCAAGGCCGCTACAGGGTAGAGCGGAATGGCTACACCTTC
TRBV24-1	NA	TRBD2	TRBJ2-5	CATSDLRGGPQETQYF	TGTGCCACCAGTGATTTGCGGGGGGGGCCCCAAGAGACCCAGTACTTC
TRBV2	NA	TRBD1	TRBJ1-2	CASSRDRVGGYTF	TGTGCCAGCAGTCGAGACAGGGTTGGCGGCTACACCTTC
TRBV6-5	NA	NA	TRBJ1-2	CASSYTEEHSYGYTF	TGTGCCAGCAGTTACACGGAAGAGCACAGCTATGGCTACACCTTC
TRBV30	NA	TRBD2	TRBJ2-3	CALSGAWTDTQYF	TGTGCACTAAGCGGGGCGTGGACAGATACGCAGTATTTT
TRBV7-2	once	NA	TRBJ1-5	CASSLVNSNQPQHF	TGTGCCAGCAGCTTAGTTAATAGCAATCAGCCCCAGCATTTT
TRBV7-8	NA	NA	TRBJ2-1	CASSLAARGYNEQFF	TGTGCCAGCAGCTTGGCTGCACGGGGATACAATGAGCAGTTCTTC
TRBV11-1	few	TRBD1	TRBJ1-1	CASSLPGQGITEAFF	TGTGCCAGCAGCTTACCGGGACAGGGGATCACTGAAGCTTTCTTT
TRBV4-3	NA	NA	TRBJ2-1	CASSQSISGGLYNEQFF	TGCGCCAGCAGCCAGTCCATCAGTGGAGGACTCTACAATGAGCAGTTCTTC
TRBV11-2	NA	NA	TRBJ2-5	CASSRADWQETQYF	TGTGCCAGCAGCCGTGCCGACTGGCAAGAGACCCAGTACTTC
TRBV27	NA	NA	TRBJ2-3	CASSLQGRNTQYF	TGTGCCAGCAGTTTACAGGGGAGAAATACGCAGTATTTT
TRBV18	NA	TRBD1	TRBJ1-3	CASSPPGTGLSGNTIYF	TGTGCCAGCTCACCACCGGGGACAGGGCTCTCTGGAAACACCATATATTTT
TRBV30	once	TRBD1	TRBJ1-2	CAWNPQGAGGYTF	TGTGCCTGGAACCCACAGGGGGCAGGAGGCTACACCTTC
TRBV18	NA	TRBD1	TRBJ2-5	CASSPPTGRETQYF	TGTGCCAGCTCACCACCGACAGGGCGGGAGACCCAGTACTTC
TRBV19	NA	TRBD1	TRBJ1-2	CASSVTGGGYGYTF	TGTGCCAGTAGTGTAACAGGGGGCGGCTATGGCTACACCTTC
TRBV5-6	many	NA	TRBJ2-2	CASSIITGELFF	TGTGCCAGCAGCATTATCACCGGGGAGCTGTTTTTT
TRBV4-1	NA	NA	TRBJ1-1	CASSQVRGGRGMNTEAFF	TGCGCCAGCAGCCAAGTGAGGGGAGGTCGGGGCATGAACACTGAAGCTTTCTTT
TRBV23-1	NA	NA	TRBJ1-3	CASSQSVTRYSGNTIYF	TGCGCCAGCAGTCAATCGGTCACAAGATACTCTGGAAACACCATATATTTT
TRBV3-1/TRBV3-2	NA	TRBD2	TRBJ2-5	CASSSGLDQETQYF	TGTGCCAGCAGCTCCGGACTAGACCAAGAGACCCAGTACTTC
TRBV19	NA	TRBD1	TRBJ2-7	CASSYPPGQGGLYEQYF	TGTGCCAGTAGTTATCCTCCGGGACAGGGGGGCCTCTACGAGCAGTACTTC
TRBV29-1	NA	TRBD1	TRBJ1-2	CSVEAQYGRGYGYTF	TGCAGCGTTGAAGCCCAATACGGCAGGGGGTATGGCTACACCTTC
TRBV6-5	few	NA	TRBJ1-5	CASSSTTGQPQHF	TGTGCCAGCAGTAGTACTACGGGTCAGCCCCAGCATTTT
TRBV14	NA	NA	TRBJ2-2	CASSRRVRDTGELFF	TGTGCCAGCAGCCGAAGGGTCAGGGACACCGGGGAGCTGTTTTTT
TRBV7-2	NA	NA	TRBJ1-4	CASGIGGPNEKLFF	TGTGCCAGCGGCATAGGAGGGCCCAATGAAAAACTGTTTTTT
TRBV27	NA	NA	TRBJ2-7	CASSFSGDPPWEQYF	TGTGCCAGCAGTTTTTCAGGGGACCCTCCGTGGGAGCAGTACTTC
TRBV10-1	few	TRBD1	TRBJ1-6	CASSVSGGDSPLHF	TGCGCCAGCAGTGTATCAGGGGGCGATTCACCCCTCCACTTT
TRBV19	NA	NA	TRBJ1-5	CASSPRRLQPQHF	TGTGCCAGTAGCCCCCGAAGACTTCAGCCCCAGCATTTT